This T cell receptor beta chain is drawn from a study of graft-versus-host responses after intestinal transplantation. Study as a whole: Recipients were given multivisceral, liver-intestinal, or isolated intestinal transplants. Once they had received anti-thymocyte globulin induction, all recipients took tacrolimus and steroids for around 3 years.

Libraries were prepared by immunoSEQ multiplex PCR; TCRdb keeps only in-frame clonotypes and omits some of them. The sample consists of 17,000 or so clones, approximately 40% of them appearing once. CDR3 length equals 16 residues. Germline CDR1 reads SGHAT; CDR2 reads FQNNGV. Germline trimming cut 0 bases from V and 2 bases from J; bases unmatched to any gene: 6. This clone showed up just once. With roughly 200,000 irradiated, violet-dye-labeled stimulator cells, roughly 200,000 CFSE-labeled responder cells were plated. Sorted cells were CFSE-low CD3+CD4+ or CD3+CD8+ proliferating responders. The source is a human patient who received an intestinal transplant. The chain is built from TRBV11-2 and TRBJ2-7; 8 bases line up with TRBD2. Sequencing used alloreactive CD8+ T cells from a mixed lymphocyte reaction culture, obtained before intestinal transplant. The subset here: CFSE-low proliferating T cells sorted from roughly six-day pre-transplant mixed lymphocyte reaction (GvH or HvG direction). The CDR3 nucleotides are TGTGCCAGCAGCTTAGATCCCTACGGGAGGGCCTACGAGCAGTACTTC. Its protein product is CASSLDPYGRAYEQYF.